Presented here are 32 T cell receptor beta chains from one specimen sequenced in a study of blood T cell repertoires in COVID-19 (dated by TCRdb to 2018 to 2021). The library was built by means of the immunoSEQ multiplex PCR assay. The source is immuneACCESS, and TCRdb retained only in-frame sequences with V and J called. Part of the clones is not carried over; for the studies checked, unresolved V genes explain less than half of this, and the remainder is unexplained. In this sample the table shows a few hundred thousand clones, about nine tenths of which occur a single time. Jointly, the top ten make up roughly 0.92% of the sample. Source material: peripheral blood. All receptors come from a woman between 35 and 50 years old who had recovered from COVID-19.

This chain joins TRBV5-1 and TRBJ2-2; TRBD2 matches 11 bases. The CDR3 spans 15 residues. V was pared by 6 bases and J by 5 bases, with 6 bases of the junction left unmatched. Germline-derived CDR1 and CDR2 are SGHRS and YFSETQ. The CDR3 coding sequence is TGCGCCAGCAAACTAGCGGGAGTTCCAACCGGGGAGCTGTTTTTT. Its translation is CASKLAGVPTGELFF.

The rearrangement links TRBV11-2 to TRBJ1-3; 9 bases fit TRBD1. J gave up 0 bases and V 3 bases, and 6 bases lay outside the gene matches. The germline V gene has CDR1 SGHAT and CDR2 FQNNGV. CDR3 size: 17 residues. The CDR3 spells CASSLSGTGSSGNTIYF. The CDR3 nucleotides are TGTGCCAGCAGCTTGTCGGGGACAGGGAGCTCTGGAAACACCATATATTTT. The variable domain in full, completed from reference TRBV11-2 and TRBJ1-3, reads EAGVAQSPRYKIIEKRQSVAFWCNPISGHATLYWYQQILGQGPKLLIQFQNNGVVDDSQLPKDRFSAERLKGVDSTLKIQPAKLEDSAVYLCASSLSGTGSSGNTIYFGEGSWLTVV.

This clone occurred once. The J gene is TRBJ2-7, the V gene TRBV10-1, with TRBD2 matching 7 bases. Germline assignment: CDR1 WNHNN and CDR2 SYGVQD (reference sequence). This CDR3 is 14 amino acids long. The V gene end was trimmed by 5 bases and the J gene end by 5 bases; junction bases not matched to a gene: 9. In DNA, the CDR3 is TGCGCCAGCAGTCCCCAGGGAGGGCCCCACGAGCAGTACTTC. Protein: CASSPQGGPHEQYF.

The chain recombines TRBV12-5 with TRBJ2-2; a possible D gene is TRBD2 (6 bases). Germline V gene lookup returns CDR1 LGHNT and CDR2 FRNRAP. V lost 3 bases and J 0 bases, leaving 11 bases between the germline ends. The CDR3 runs 16 residues. The CDR3 loop is CASGFSSASNTGELFF. The CDR3 region has the DNA TGTGCTAGTGGTTTCTCTAGCGCCTCGAACACCGGGGAGCTGTTTTTT. Variable domain in full (rest from reference TRBV12-5 and TRBJ2-2): DARVTQTPRHKVTEMGQEVTMRCQPILGHNTVFWYRQTMMQGLELLAYFRNRAPLDDSGMPKDRFSAEMPDATLATLKIQPSEPRDSAVYFCASGFSSASNTGELFFGEGSRLTVL.

The chain employs TRBV10-3 and TRBJ2-5, with TRBD2 as a possible D gene (6 bases). Germline V gene data show CDR1 as ENHRY and CDR2 as SYGVKD. The CDR3 contains 12 residues. The V gene lost 6 bases and the J gene lost 5 bases, with 10 bases spanning the gap. The chain's CDR3 is CAISPRGETQYF. CDR3 in DNA: TGTGCCATCAGCCCCCGGGGGGAGACCCAGTACTTC.

The CDR3 region has the DNA TGTGCCAGCAGTGGGCGAAACTATGGCTACACCTTC. Translation: CASSGRNYGYTF. The gene calls are TRBV12-3 or TRBV12-4 and TRBJ1-2, with D hard to call. This CDR3 has 12 residues. V was trimmed by 5 bases and J by 2 bases, leaving 6 bases between them.

The chain carries TRBV18 and TRBJ1-1, with a tentative D call TRBD1 (5 bases). The germline gives CDR1 KGHSH, CDR2 LQKENI. The CDR3 is 15 residues long. V was pared by 5 bases and J by 3 bases, with 16 bases between. The CDR3 nucleotides read TGTGCCAGCTCAGGGTGGCAGGGCTTGGACACTGAAGCTTTCTTT. As protein: CASSGWQGLDTEAFF.

The chain has TRBV2 and TRBJ2-7, with D perhaps matching TRBD2 (6 bases). Germline CDR1 is SNHLY and CDR2 is FYNNEI. CDR3 length: 13 amino acids. Trimming shortened V by 7 bases and J by 3 bases, and 13 bases separated the two germline ends. The CDR3 nucleotides are TGTGCCAGCACCTACGGACTAAACTACGAGCAGTACTTC. Its protein product is CASTYGLNYEQYF.

The chain has TRBV5-1 and TRBJ2-1; no firm D call. In germline, CDR1 is SGHRS, CDR2 YFSETQ. This CDR3 is built from 16 residues. V was shortened by 0 bases and J by 8 bases, with 18 bases between the two germline ends. As DNA, the CDR3 is TGCGCCAGCAGCTTGGGAGGCTCCACCCTTGAAGATGAGCAGTTCTTC. Protein product: CASSLGGSTLEDEQFF.

The CDR3: CASSTRGLFPGANVLTF. In DNA, the CDR3 is TGTGCCAGTAGTACCAGGGGTCTATTTCCTGGGGCCAACGTCCTGACTTTC. The chain uses TRBV19 and TRBJ2-6; perhaps TRBD1 as D (6 bases). The CDR3 spans 17 residues. Germline V CDR1 and CDR2: LNHDA, SQIVND (reference sequence). V was pared by 4 bases and J by 2 bases, with 15 bases between.

The CDR3 sequence is CASSQLRTGTYEQYF. The CDR3 nucleotides are TGTGCCAGCAGCCAATTACGGACAGGAACCTACGAGCAGTACTTC. The chain is built from TRBV16 and TRBJ2-7; 7 positions agree with TRBD1. The V segment lost 1 base and the J segment 2 bases; nucleotides outside the gene matches: 5. This CDR3 contains 15 residues. Germline V CDR1 and CDR2: KGHSY, FQNENV.

This rearrangement joins TRBV25-1 to TRBJ1-2, with 8 bases identical to TRBD1. CDR1 MGHDK and CDR2 SYGVNS come from the germline V gene. CDR3 length: 15 residues. Germline trimming cut 8 bases from V and 4 bases from J; bases unmatched to any gene: 12. CDR3 loop: CASLSRQGASYGYTF. As DNA, the CDR3 is TGTGCCAGCTTAAGTAGGCAGGGGGCCAGCTATGGCTACACCTTC.

V usage is TRBV29-1 and J usage is TRBJ2-7; 13 positions agree with TRBD2. The length of the CDR3 is 14 residues. The germline gives CDR1 SQVTM, CDR2 ANQGSEA. V shed 4 bases, J shed 2 bases, and the junction held 2 bases outside the gene matches. CDR3: CSVGGTSGAYEQYF. Here the CDR3 DNA reads TGCAGCGTTGGGGGGACTAGCGGGGCCTACGAGCAGTACTTC.

The chain uses TRBV4-1 and TRBJ2-7, with D possibly being TRBD1 (5 bases). This CDR3 contains 15 residues. Looked up from germline, CDR1 is MGHRA and CDR2 is YSYEKL. Trimming took 0 bases from V and 3 from J, leaving 12 bases between them. The CDR3 DNA reads TGCGCCAGCAGCCAAGACAGGGCCCCACACTACGAGCAGTACTTC. This codes for CASSQDRAPHYEQYF.

The chain has TRBV9 and TRBJ2-7; 7 bases line up with TRBD1. The length of the CDR3 is 15 residues. After removal of 2 bases from V and 2 bases from J, the junction contained 7 bases not matched to a gene. Germline V CDR1 and CDR2: SGDLS, YYNGEE. CDR3 sequence reads: CASSVDPDRTYEQYF. As DNA, the CDR3 is TGTGCCAGCAGCGTGGACCCGGACAGGACCTACGAGCAGTACTTC. Full variable domain (outside the CDR3, taken from reference TRBV9 and TRBJ2-7): DSGVTQTPKHLITATGQRVTLRCSPRSGDLSVYWYQQSLDQGLQFLIQYYNGEERAKGNILERFSAQQFPDLHSELNLSSLELGDSALYFCASSVDPDRTYEQYFGPGTRLTVT.

This clone was recorded a few times. The V gene is TRBV10-3, the J gene TRBJ2-3, with TRBD1 identical over 7 bases. Per the germline V gene, CDR1 is ENHRY and CDR2 is SYGVKD. This CDR3 region has 15 residues. The ends lost 2 bases at V and 4 bases at J; junction bases unmatched: 6. CDR3 protein: CAISELSGGADTQYF. CDR3 nucleotide sequence: TGTGCCATCAGTGAGCTGTCAGGGGGAGCAGATACGCAGTATTTT.

The chain couples TRBV12-3 or TRBV12-4 to TRBJ1-1; possibly TRBD1 for D (6 bases). V was pared by 6 bases and J by 1 base, with 9 bases between. CDR3 length equals 13 residues. CDR3 sequence (DNA): TGTGCCAGCAGACCGACAGGGAACACTGAAGCTTTCTTT. This translates into CASRPTGNTEAFF.

The genes are TRBV7-2 and TRBJ1-2; weak D call: TRBD1 (6 bases). Germline values: CDR1 SGHTA, CDR2 FQGNSA. Trimming pared 2 bases from V and 3 bases from J, leaving 7 bases between. This CDR3 contains 13 residues. CDR3 sequence reads: CASSLTGYYGYTF. In DNA form, the CDR3 reads TGTGCCAGCAGCTTAACAGGGTACTATGGCTACACCTTC.

Notes on this clone: The sample has other DNA sequences that encode this CDR3 too. The chain employs TRBV3-1 (or the pseudogene TRBV3-2) and TRBJ1-5; TRBD1 agrees at 11 bases. CDR3 size: 15 residues. Germline CDR1 is LGHDT and CDR2 is YNNKEL (reference sequence). V shed 3 bases, J shed 7 bases, and the junction held 5 bases outside the gene matches. CDR3 loop: CASSQGTGGGQPQHF. As DNA, the CDR3 is TGTGCCAGCAGCCAGGGGACAGGGGGGGGGCAGCCCCAGCATTTT.

This chain joins TRBV2 and TRBJ2-2; 7 nucleotides match TRBD2. In germline, CDR1 is SNHLY, CDR2 FYNNEI. The CDR3 spans 13 residues. The junction had 1 base not matched to a gene; V was cut back by 8 bases and J by 1 base. Here the CDR3 reads CASGRENTGELFF. The CDR3 DNA reads TGTGCCAGCGGGAGGGAGAACACCGGGGAGCTGTTTTTT.

The V gene is TRBV5-1, the J gene TRBJ2-3; TRBD2 matches 14 bases. Germline CDR1 SGHRS, CDR2 YFSETQ. Germline trimming cut 3 bases from V and 5 bases from J; bases unmatched to any gene: 14. The CDR3 spans 19 residues. The CDR3 sequence is CASSWGPATSGRAIDTQYF. DNA for the CDR3: TGCGCCAGCAGCTGGGGGCCTGCGACTAGCGGGAGGGCGATAGATACGCAGTATTTT.

V and J are TRBV5-1 and TRBJ2-1; D uncertain. This CDR3 has 15 residues. The germline V and J ends were trimmed by 2 bases and 6 bases, with 15 bases remaining between them. The germline gives CDR1 SGHRS, CDR2 YFSETQ. CDR3 in amino acids: CASSFEGISLNEQFF. CDR3 in DNA: TGCGCCAGCAGCTTCGAAGGCATTAGCCTCAATGAGCAGTTCTTC.

The V gene is TRBV5-4, the J gene TRBJ2-5; no clear D. Germline-derived CDR1 and CDR2 are SGHNT and YYREEE (reference sequence). The V gene lost 1 base and the J gene lost 1 base, with 8 bases spanning the gap. CDR3 length equals 14 residues. In DNA, the CDR3 is TGTGCCAGCAGCTTGCAGTACAGCCAAGAGACCCAGTACTTC. It encodes CASSLQYSQETQYF.

CDR3 bases: TGTGCCAGCTCACCGGGGACTGTTGACTACGAGCAGTACTTC. This encodes CASSPGTVDYEQYF. The chain recombines TRBV18 with TRBJ2-7; a weak D match, TRBD2 (6 bases). V lost 3 bases, J lost 3 bases, and 12 bases lay in between. Germline CDR1 is KGHSH and CDR2 is LQKENI. The CDR3 loop spans 14 amino acids.

CDR3: CASSLSSTNSPLHF. DNA for the CDR3: TGTGCCAGCAGTTTAAGCTCGACAAATTCACCCCTCCACTTT. The chain has TRBV27 and TRBJ1-6; no definite D call. The CDR3 runs to 14 residues. The germline V and J ends were trimmed by 2 bases and 7 bases, with 9 bases remaining between them. CDR1 MNHEY and CDR2 SMNVEV come from the germline V gene (reference sequence).

The rearrangement uses TRBV27 and TRBJ1-1; tentative D call: TRBD1 (5 bases). The germline V and J ends were trimmed by 2 bases and 1 base, with 11 bases remaining between them. The germline V gene has CDR1 MNHEY and CDR2 SMNVEV (reference sequence). The CDR3 covers 15 residues. Written as DNA, the CDR3 is TGTGCCAGCAGTTTAAGGGGCAGTTGGAACACTGAAGCTTTCTTT. This codes for CASSLRGSWNTEAFF.

The J gene is TRBJ1-2, the V gene TRBV9, with a weak D call TRBD1 (6 bases). Trimming cost V 2 bases and J 2 bases, with 10 bases left between them. This CDR3 region has 14 residues. Germline CDR1 SGDLS, CDR2 YYNGEE. The CDR3 region has the DNA TGTGCCAGCAGCGTTCGGACAGACAACTATGGCTACACCTTC. It translates to CASSVRTDNYGYTF.

This chain connects TRBV25-1 to TRBJ2-5; 7 nucleotides agree with TRBD1. This CDR3 comprises 16 residues. J was trimmed by 2 bases and V by 5 bases; bases with no gene match: 11. Germline V lookup: CDR1 MGHDK, CDR2 SYGVNS. CDR3 region: CASSSRQGTRQETQYF. Here the CDR3 DNA reads TGTGCCAGCAGTTCCCGACAGGGAACGCGGCAAGAGACCCAGTACTTC.

The chain is built from TRBV16 and TRBJ2-3, with a weak D call TRBD2 (5 bases). Trimming took 7 bases from V and 6 from J, leaving 11 bases between them. Germline V gene data show CDR1 as KGHSY and CDR2 as FQNENV. The CDR3 contains 12 residues. The chain's CDR3 is CASTQREDTQYF. The CDR3 DNA sequence: TGTGCCAGCACCCAGAGGGAGGATACGCAGTATTTT.

The gene calls are TRBV5-1 and TRBJ2-2; 16 nucleotides align to TRBD2. V lost 2 bases, J lost 4 bases, and 5 bases stayed unmatched. Germline CDR1 reads SGHRS; CDR2 reads YFSETQ. The CDR3 has 18 amino acids. DNA for the CDR3: TGCGCCAGCAGCTTATCCGGGACTAGCGGGAGGGTCACCGGGGAGCTGTTTTTT. As protein: CASSLSGTSGRVTGELFF.

This sequence joins TRBV24-1 and TRBJ2-7; a weak D match, TRBD1 (6 bases). Per germline, CDR1 KGHDR and CDR2 SFDVKD. The CDR3 consists of 16 residues. V lost 4 bases to trimming and J lost 2 bases, with 17 bases between them. The CDR3 bases are TGTGCCACCAGTGACTCCACAGGGAACCCGCCCTACGAGCAGTACTTC. This codes for CATSDSTGNPPYEQYF.

This clone appeared a few times. The J gene is TRBJ1-5, the V gene TRBV7-9, with 8 bases identical to TRBD1. CDR1 and CDR2 (germline): SEHNR, FQNEAQ (reference sequence). This CDR3 contains 15 residues. The V gene end was trimmed by 5 bases and the J gene end by 6 bases; junction bases not matched to a gene: 9. CDR3 residues: CASSQRTGSSQPQHF. The CDR3 DNA sequence: TGTGCCAGCAGCCAGAGGACAGGGTCGAGTCAGCCCCAGCATTTT.